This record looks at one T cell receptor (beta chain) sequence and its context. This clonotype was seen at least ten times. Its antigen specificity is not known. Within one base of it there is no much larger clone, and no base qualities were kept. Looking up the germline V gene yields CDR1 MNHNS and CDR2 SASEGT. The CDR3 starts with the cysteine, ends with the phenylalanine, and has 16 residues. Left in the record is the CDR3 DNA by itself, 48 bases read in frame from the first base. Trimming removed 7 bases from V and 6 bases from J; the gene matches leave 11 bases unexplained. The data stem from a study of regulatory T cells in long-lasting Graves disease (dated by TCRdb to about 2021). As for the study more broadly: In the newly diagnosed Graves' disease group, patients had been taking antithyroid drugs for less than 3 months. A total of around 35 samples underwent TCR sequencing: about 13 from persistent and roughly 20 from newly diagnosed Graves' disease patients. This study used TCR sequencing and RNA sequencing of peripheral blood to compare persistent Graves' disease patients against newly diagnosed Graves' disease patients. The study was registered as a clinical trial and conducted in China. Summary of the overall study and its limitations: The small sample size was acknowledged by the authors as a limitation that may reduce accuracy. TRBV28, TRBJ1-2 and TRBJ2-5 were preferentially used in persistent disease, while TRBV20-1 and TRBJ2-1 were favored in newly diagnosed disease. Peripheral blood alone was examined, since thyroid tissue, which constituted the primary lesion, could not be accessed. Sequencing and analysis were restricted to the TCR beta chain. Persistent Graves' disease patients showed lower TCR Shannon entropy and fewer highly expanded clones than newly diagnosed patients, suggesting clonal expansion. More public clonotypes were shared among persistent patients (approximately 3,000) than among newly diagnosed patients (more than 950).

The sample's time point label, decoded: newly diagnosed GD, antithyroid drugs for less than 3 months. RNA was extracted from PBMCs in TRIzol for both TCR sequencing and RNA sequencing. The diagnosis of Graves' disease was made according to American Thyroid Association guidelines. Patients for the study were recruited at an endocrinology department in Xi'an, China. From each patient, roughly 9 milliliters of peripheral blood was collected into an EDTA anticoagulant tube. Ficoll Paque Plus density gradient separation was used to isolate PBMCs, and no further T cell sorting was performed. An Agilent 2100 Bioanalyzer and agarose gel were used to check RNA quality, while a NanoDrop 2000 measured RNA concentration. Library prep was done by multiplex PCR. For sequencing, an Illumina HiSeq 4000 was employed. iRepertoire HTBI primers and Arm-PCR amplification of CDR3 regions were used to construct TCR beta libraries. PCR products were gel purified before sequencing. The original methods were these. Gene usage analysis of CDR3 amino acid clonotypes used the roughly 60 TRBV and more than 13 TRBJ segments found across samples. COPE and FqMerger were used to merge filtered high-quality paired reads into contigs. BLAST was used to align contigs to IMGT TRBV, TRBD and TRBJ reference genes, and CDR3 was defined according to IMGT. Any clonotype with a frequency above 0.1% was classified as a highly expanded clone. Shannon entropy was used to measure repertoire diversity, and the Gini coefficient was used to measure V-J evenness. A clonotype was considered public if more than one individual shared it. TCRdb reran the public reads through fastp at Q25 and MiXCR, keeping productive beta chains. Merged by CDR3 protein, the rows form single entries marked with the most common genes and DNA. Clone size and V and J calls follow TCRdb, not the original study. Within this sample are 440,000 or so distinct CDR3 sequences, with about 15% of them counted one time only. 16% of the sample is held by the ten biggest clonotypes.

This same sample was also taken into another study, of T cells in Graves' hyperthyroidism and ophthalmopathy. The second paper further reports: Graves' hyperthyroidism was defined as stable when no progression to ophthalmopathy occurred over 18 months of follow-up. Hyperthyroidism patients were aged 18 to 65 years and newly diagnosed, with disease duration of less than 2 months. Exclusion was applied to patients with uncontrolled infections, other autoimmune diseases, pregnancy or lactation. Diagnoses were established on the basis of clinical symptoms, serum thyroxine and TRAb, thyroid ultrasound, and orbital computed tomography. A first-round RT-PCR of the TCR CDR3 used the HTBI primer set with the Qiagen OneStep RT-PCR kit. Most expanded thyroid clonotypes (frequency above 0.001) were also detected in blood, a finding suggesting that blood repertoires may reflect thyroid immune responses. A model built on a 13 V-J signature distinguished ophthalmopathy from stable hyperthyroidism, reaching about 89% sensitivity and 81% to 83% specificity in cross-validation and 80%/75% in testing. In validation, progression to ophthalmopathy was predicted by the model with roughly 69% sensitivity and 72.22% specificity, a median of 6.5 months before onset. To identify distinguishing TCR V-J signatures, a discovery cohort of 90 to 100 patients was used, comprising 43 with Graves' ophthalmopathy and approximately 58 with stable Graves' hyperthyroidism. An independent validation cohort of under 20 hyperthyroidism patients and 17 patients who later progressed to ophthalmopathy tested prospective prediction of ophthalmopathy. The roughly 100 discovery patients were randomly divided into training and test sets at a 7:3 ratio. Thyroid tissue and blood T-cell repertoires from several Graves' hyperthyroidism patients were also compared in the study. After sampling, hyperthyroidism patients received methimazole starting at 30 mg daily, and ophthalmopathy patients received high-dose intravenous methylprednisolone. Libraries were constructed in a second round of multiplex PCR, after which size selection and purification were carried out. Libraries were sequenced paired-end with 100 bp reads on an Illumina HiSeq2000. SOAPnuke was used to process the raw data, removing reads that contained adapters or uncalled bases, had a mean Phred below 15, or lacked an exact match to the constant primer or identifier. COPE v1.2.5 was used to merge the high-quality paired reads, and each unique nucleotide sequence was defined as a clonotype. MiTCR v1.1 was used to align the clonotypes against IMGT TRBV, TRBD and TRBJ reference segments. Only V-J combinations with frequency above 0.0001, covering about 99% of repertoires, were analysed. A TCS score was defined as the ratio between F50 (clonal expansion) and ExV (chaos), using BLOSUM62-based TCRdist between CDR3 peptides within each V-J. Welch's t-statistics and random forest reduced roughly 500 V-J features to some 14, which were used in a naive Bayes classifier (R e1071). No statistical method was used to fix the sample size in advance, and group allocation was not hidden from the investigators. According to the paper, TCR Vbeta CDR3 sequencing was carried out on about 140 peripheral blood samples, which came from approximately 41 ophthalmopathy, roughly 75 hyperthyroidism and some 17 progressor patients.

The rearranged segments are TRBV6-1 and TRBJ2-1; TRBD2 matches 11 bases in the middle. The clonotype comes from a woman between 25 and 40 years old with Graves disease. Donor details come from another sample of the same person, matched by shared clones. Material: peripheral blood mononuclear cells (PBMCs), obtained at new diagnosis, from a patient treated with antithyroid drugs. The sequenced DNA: TGTGCCAGCAAGAGGAACCTAGCGGGAGGCGCCAATGAGCAGTTCTTC. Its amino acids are CASKRNLAGGANEQFF.